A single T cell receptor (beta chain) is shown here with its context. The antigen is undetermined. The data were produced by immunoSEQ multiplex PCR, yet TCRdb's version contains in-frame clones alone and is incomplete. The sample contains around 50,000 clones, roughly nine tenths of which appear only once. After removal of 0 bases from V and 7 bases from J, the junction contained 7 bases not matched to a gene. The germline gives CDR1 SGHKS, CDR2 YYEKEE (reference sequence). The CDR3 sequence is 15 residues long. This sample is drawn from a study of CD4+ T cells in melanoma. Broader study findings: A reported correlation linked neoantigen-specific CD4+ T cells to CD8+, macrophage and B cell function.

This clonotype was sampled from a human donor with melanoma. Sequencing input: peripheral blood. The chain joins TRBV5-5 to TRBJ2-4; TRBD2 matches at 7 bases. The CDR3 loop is CASSLAGDGRNIQYF. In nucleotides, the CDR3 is TGTGCCAGCAGCTTGGCCGGGGACGGGAGGAACATTCAGTACTTC.